Included here is one T cell receptor (beta chain) sequence, with context. The CDR3 spans 15 residues. Deletions cut 2 bases from V and 0 bases from J, with 9 bases between. Germline V lookup: CDR1 SGHRS, CDR2 YFSETQ. The source of the sample is a study of shared clonotypes between healthy human individuals. Over several immunoSEQ plates, each subset's genomic DNA was distributed in even portions. Profiled with immunoSEQ multiplex PCR; TCRdb holds only in-frame clones, not every one. The sample lists roughly 2.4 million clones; approximately 94% were seen once. The TCR originated in a man younger than 35 in good health. The specimen sequenced was naive CD4+ T cells sorted from blood. Indicated subset: CD45RA+ positively selected. The chain employs TRBV5-1 and TRBJ1-3; a weak D match, TRBD1 (6 bases). The CDR3 region has the DNA TGCGCCAGCAGCTTACAACAGGGCTCTGGAAACACCATATATTTT. It is translated as CASSLQQGSGNTIYF.